The 21 T cell receptor beta chains given below trace back to one sample, sequenced in a study of human T cells and chemical hapten exposure. Each CDR3 protein gets one entry after TCRdb re-called the RACE reads with MiXCR. This sample has about 110,000 distinct CDR3 sequences, with approximately 11% found just once. Documented time point: patch test 1, 2 weeks after DPC sensitization. The treatment: therapeutic diphenylcyclopropenone sensitization with weekly scalp DPC. The sequenced sample was whole blood, obtained in connection with sensitization to the hapten diphenylcyclopropenone (DPC). The receptors shown here come from a woman aged 40-49 years with alopecia areata. Some clones in this sample may be carry-over from other donors' samples.

This chain links TRBV28 with TRBJ1-2; maybe TRBD1 (5 bases). Germline CDR1 is MDHEN and CDR2 is SYDVKM. Trimming took 7 bases from V and 5 from J, leaving 26 bases between them. The CDR3 is 17 residues long. The CDR3 coding sequence is TGTGCCAGCACCAAAATTGGGGCGACCGGGACCACTTATGGCTACACCTTC. Translating gives CASTKIGATGTTYGYTF.

This clonotype was seen many times. The chain is built from TRBV20-1 and TRBJ1-2, with D uncertain. Trimming took off 0 bases at V and 8 bases at J, with 13 bases between the two ends. This CDR3 contains 13 residues. CDR1 and CDR2 (germline): DFQATT, SNEGSKA (reference sequence). The CDR3 loop is CSARDLGTGGYTF. The DNA for the CDR3 is TGCAGTGCTAGAGATCTTGGTACGGGGGGCTACACCTTC.

This clonotype was seen a handful of times. The chain recombines TRBV5-4 with TRBJ2-7; 9 bases align to TRBD1. In germline, CDR1 is SGHNT, CDR2 YYREEE (reference sequence). The CDR3 covers 14 residues. V trimming: 4 bases; J trimming: 1 base; junction bases outside the gene matches: 3. The CDR3 loop is CASSRDRGSYEQYF. CDR3 nucleotides: TGTGCCAGCAGCCGTGACAGGGGGTCCTACGAGCAGTACTTC.

This clonotype was observed a few times. The chain carries TRBV6-2 or TRBV6-3 and TRBJ2-7; 9 nucleotides agree with TRBD2. The CDR3 loop spans 16 amino acids. Germline V gives CDR1 MNHEY, CDR2 SVGEGT. Trimming took 5 bases from V and 5 from J; bases not matched to a gene: 13. The CDR3 region is CASSEPASGNSHEQYF. The CDR3 DNA follows: TGTGCCAGCAGTGAGCCGGCTAGCGGGAATTCCCACGAGCAGTACTTC.

This clonotype has just a few counts. The rearrangement uses TRBV5-4 and TRBJ2-7; 8 bases line up with TRBD2. Germline V gene lookup returns CDR1 SGHNT and CDR2 YYREEE (reference sequence). The CDR3 spans 15 residues. Trimming removed 3 bases from V and 6 bases from J; junction bases left unmatched: 11. CDR3 sequence (DNA): TGTGCCAGCAGCTCCGGGAGGGCTGTGAGGGGCGAGCAGTACTTC. Protein sequence: CASSSGRAVRGEQYF.

This clonotype was seen more than once but under ten times. The rearrangement links TRBV30 to TRBJ2-1; D is ambiguous. V was pared by 4 bases and J by 5 bases, with 18 bases between. In germline, CDR1 is GTSNPN, CDR2 SVGIG (reference sequence). There are 15 residues in the CDR3. The CDR3 DNA sequence: TGTGCCTGGATGGGTCCCCCCGTGGGCCACAATGAGCAGTTCTTC. Encoded protein: CAWMGPPVGHNEQFF.

A few counts support this clonotype. The chain uses TRBV18 and TRBJ1-1; 10 bases fit TRBD1. This CDR3 contains 17 residues. V gave up 2 bases and J gave up 2 bases; unmatched junction bases: 8. Germline V gives CDR1 KGHSH, CDR2 LQKENI. Here the CDR3 DNA reads TGTGCCAGCTCACCAAGGGACAGGGGAAAAAAAAACACTGAAGCTTTCTTT. It codes for CASSPRDRGKKNTEAFF.

In its sample, this clonotype was seen many times. V is TRBV6-6 and J is TRBJ2-7; 9 bases agree with TRBD1. J was trimmed by 2 bases and V by 4 bases; bases with no gene match: 12. Looked up from germline, CDR1 is MNHNY and CDR2 is SVGAGI (reference sequence). CDR3 length: 17 amino acids. The CDR3 nucleotides are TGTGCCAGCAGTTCCGGGACAGGGACCGTATTACCCTACGAGCAGTACTTC. Protein product: CASSSGTGTVLPYEQYF.

The genes are TRBV29-1 and TRBJ1-1; D uncertain. The CDR3 consists of 13 residues. V shed 2 bases and J shed 0 bases, with 7 bases lying between them. The V gene's germline CDR1 is SQVTM and CDR2 ANQGSEA. The chain's CDR3 is CSVELGLNTEAFF. In nucleotides, the CDR3 is TGCAGCGTTGAACTAGGGTTGAACACTGAAGCTTTCTTT.

This clonotype showed up many times. This chain uses TRBV20-1 with TRBJ2-7; 10 nucleotides agree with TRBD2. Germline lookup yields CDR1 DFQATT and CDR2 SNEGSKA (reference sequence). The CDR3 covers 18 residues. After removal of 3 bases from V and 3 bases from J, the junction contained 17 bases not matched to a gene. The CDR3, as DNA: TGCAGTGCTAGTTCTCAGGGGGTAGCGGGAGGAAGAGGCTACGAGCAGTACTTC. As protein: CSASSQGVAGGRGYEQYF.

This clonotype was counted ten times or more. This chain joins TRBV5-1 and TRBJ2-2; the D gene is possibly TRBD2 (6 bases). This CDR3 spans 16 amino acids. With 4 bases removed from V and 1 base from J, the gap between germline ends came to 14 bases. Per the germline V gene, CDR1 is SGHRS and CDR2 is YFSETQ. The CDR3 here is CASSTAFSGNTGELFF. CDR3 coding DNA: TGCGCCAGCAGCACAGCGTTTAGCGGGAACACCGGGGAGCTGTTTTTT.

This chain uses TRBV6-1 with TRBJ1-1, with 7 bases fitting TRBD1. CDR1 and CDR2 (germline): MNHNS, SASEGT. This CDR3 contains 14 residues. V gave up 6 bases and J gave up 1 base; unmatched junction bases: 5. Written as DNA, the CDR3 is TGTGCCAGCAGACCTTCAGGGGGGAACACTGAAGCTTTCTTT. Its protein product is CASRPSGGNTEAFF.

This clonotype was seen a few times. This chain uses TRBV12-3 or TRBV12-4 with TRBJ1-2; maybe TRBD1 (5 bases). The germline V and J ends were trimmed by 7 bases and 4 bases, with 16 bases remaining between them. The CDR3 is made up of 14 amino acids. The chain's CDR3 is CASTRTGPPYGYTF. CDR3 nucleotide sequence: TGTGCCAGCACCCGGACGGGACCCCCCTATGGCTACACCTTC.

This clonotype was observed at least ten times. The chain employs TRBV7-8 and TRBJ2-1; the D gene could be TRBD1 or TRBD2 (5 bases each). The CDR3 spans 16 residues. Deletions cut 5 bases from V and 6 bases from J, with 20 bases between. Germline CDR1 and CDR2: SGHVS and FQNEAQ. The CDR3 is CASSPRRDPLFNEQFF. CDR3 in DNA: TGTGCCAGCAGCCCAAGAAGGGACCCCCTTTTCAATGAGCAGTTCTTC.

This clonotype was detected a few times. The V and J genes are TRBV15 and TRBJ2-1, with 11 bases matching TRBD2. CDR1 and CDR2 (germline): LNHNV, YYDKDF (reference sequence). The CDR3 runs 15 residues. The V and J ends lost 1 base and 6 bases, in that order; junction bases with no gene match: 2. As DNA, the CDR3 is TGTGCCACCAGCAGAGGTAGCGGGAGGGCCAATGAGCAGTTCTTC. The encoded protein is CATSRGSGRANEQFF.

This clonotype was seen more than once but under ten times. This sequence joins TRBV7-3 and TRBJ2-5; 9 positions match TRBD1. The CDR3 extends over 20 amino acids. The V and J ends lost 4 bases and 0 bases, in that order; junction bases with no gene match: 18. From germline, CDR1 is SGHTA and CDR2 FQGTGA. As DNA, the CDR3 is TGTGCCAGCAGCTACCCCCCAGGGACAGGGAGACGCGGACACCAAGAGACCCAGTACTTC. It encodes CASSYPPGTGRRGHQETQYF.

The V call is TRBV5-1, the J call TRBJ2-7; unclear D gene. CDR1 and CDR2 (germline): SGHRS, YFSETQ. The CDR3 covers 13 residues. Trimming stripped 1 base from V and 6 bases from J, with 11 bases between. CDR3 nucleotide sequence: TGCGCCAGCAGCTTGACAGTCTCGAGCGAGCAGTACTTC. It codes for CASSLTVSSEQYF.

This rearrangement joins TRBV7-8 to TRBJ2-7, with D unclear. The CDR3 totals 13 residues. Germline V gives CDR1 SGHVS, CDR2 FQNEAQ. V dropped 5 bases and J dropped 3 bases, with 11 bases sitting between them. For the CDR3, the DNA is TGTGCCAGCAGCGGGCTGTTGGGCTACGAGCAGTACTTC. This gives the protein CASSGLLGYEQYF.

This clonotype appeared a few times. The rearrangement links TRBV10-3 to TRBJ1-1; 9 bases line up with TRBD1. Looked up from germline, CDR1 is ENHRY and CDR2 is SYGVKD. Trimming removed 8 bases from V and 1 base from J; junction bases left unmatched: 2. This CDR3 region has 13 residues. The CDR3: CAIGDRANTEAFF. CDR3 bases: TGTGCCATCGGGGACAGGGCGAACACTGAAGCTTTCTTT.

This clonotype occurred many times. The chain employs TRBV6-2 or TRBV6-3 and TRBJ2-1; perhaps TRBD2 as D (7 bases). The CDR3 totals 14 residues. Germline CDR1 is MNHEY and CDR2 is SVGEGT. V lost 5 bases, J lost 7 bases, and 15 bases lay in between. CDR3 nucleotide sequence: TGTGCCAGCAGTCGTCGAGGGGGGGCAAATGAGCAGTTCTTC. Translating gives CASSRRGGANEQFF.

This clonotype was recorded many times. The CDR3 loop is CSAWLGNTEAFF. CDR3 coding DNA: TGCAGTGCTTGGCTGGGAAACACTGAAGCTTTCTTT. The rearrangement joins TRBV20-1 to TRBJ1-1; no clear D gene. Deletions cut 5 bases from V and 2 bases from J, with 9 bases between. The V gene's germline CDR1 is DFQATT and CDR2 SNEGSKA (reference sequence). This CDR3 is 12 amino acids long.